This T cell receptor (beta chain) appears in the sequencing data of a study of T cells after yellow fever vaccination. TCRdb recomputed calls from the 5' RACE reads with MiXCR, one row per CDR3 protein. The sample lists about 400,000 distinct CDR3 sequences, approximately 6% seen once, with approximately 15% in the top ten. After removal of 5 bases from V and 3 bases from J, the junction contained 7 bases not matched to a gene. The CDR3 contains 15 residues. Germline V gives CDR1 DFQATT, CDR2 SNEGSKA (reference sequence). Sequencing was performed on PBMCs, taken 5 days after the yellow fever booster vaccination. The receptor comes from a young man who received the YFV17D yellow fever vaccine. This rearrangement joins TRBV20-1 to TRBJ2-2; 9 bases are shared with TRBD1. This CDR3 is CSARPTGGDTGELFF. The CDR3 DNA reads TGCAGTGCTCGTCCGACAGGGGGGGACACCGGGGAGCTGTTTTTT.